The present T cell receptor (beta chain) was sequenced within a study of blood T cell repertoires in COVID-19. On the study more broadly: Italy, Spain and the United States were the sources of the convalescent and acute COVID-19 samples. From T cells, B-cell-depleted T cells, or PBMCs came the material, which was cDNA or gDNA.

Germline loops: CDR1 MNHNY, CDR2 SVGAGI (reference sequence). The J segment lost 5 bases and the V segment lost 5 bases, leaving 15 bases of the junction unmatched. CDR3 length: 17 amino acids. In the study's own analysis: Researchers report that nucleated cell counts were estimated from reference gene primer amplification. The protocol was immunoSEQ multiplex PCR, while the TCRdb copy is restricted to in-frame clones and leaves out a portion. V and J calls and clone size are as listed in that table; D and trimming were resolved from the DNA. The repertoire holds some 220,000 clones, with roughly 80% as singletons.

The material sequenced was peripheral blood. The chain employs TRBV6-6 and TRBJ1-5; TRBD1 matches 7 bases. This TCR was sampled from a woman in her sixties or seventies who had recovered from COVID-19. The CDR3 DNA is TGTGCCAGCAGTCCCGGGACAGCTCCCCTTATTTATCAGCCCCAGCATTTT. Its protein product is CASSPGTAPLIYQPQHF.